The clone carrying this T cell receptor (beta chain) came up once. This specimen belongs to a study of Graves' ophthalmopathy and Graves' hyperthyroidism. This CDR3 has 14 residues. From germline, CDR1 is SGHRS and CDR2 YFSETQ. V was pared by 5 bases and J by 5 bases, with 17 bases between. The study amplified TCR beta CDR3 regions using RNA transcripts. HTBI primers primed a first-round RT-PCR, and a second-round multiplex PCR followed. Via MiXCR, TCRdb re-called the multiplex PCR reads, giving one row per CDR3 protein. This sample has about 220,000 distinct CDR3 sequences, with under 25% found just once.

The specimen sequenced was peripheral blood. The sequence derives from a woman aged 50 to 60 with Graves' ophthalmopathy. The gene calls are TRBV5-1 and TRBJ2-7, with D possibly TRBD1 on 6 matching bases. CDR3: CASRPNADRHEQYF. CDR3 nucleotides: TGCGCCAGCAGACCTAACGCGGACAGACACGAGCAGTACTTC.